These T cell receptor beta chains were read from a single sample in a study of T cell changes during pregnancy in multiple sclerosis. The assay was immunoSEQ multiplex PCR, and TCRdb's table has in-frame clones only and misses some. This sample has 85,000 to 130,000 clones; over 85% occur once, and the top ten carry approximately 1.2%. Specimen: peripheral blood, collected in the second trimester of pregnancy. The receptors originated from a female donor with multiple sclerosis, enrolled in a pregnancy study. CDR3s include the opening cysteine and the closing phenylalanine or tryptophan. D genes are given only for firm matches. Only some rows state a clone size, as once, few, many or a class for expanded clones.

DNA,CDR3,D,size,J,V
TGTGCCAGCAGTTACGGGACAATGAACACTGAAGCTTTCTTT,CASSYGTMNTEAFF,NA,NA,TRBJ1-1,TRBV6-5
TGTGCCAGCAGCGTAGACAGGGGGAACGGTGAAAAACTGTTTTTT,CASSVDRGNGEKLFF,TRBD1,NA,TRBJ1-4,TRBV6-1
TGTGCCAGCAGAAGACAGACAGATACGCAGTATTTT,CASRRQTDTQYF,NA,few,TRBJ2-3,TRBV6-1
TGTGCCAGCAGCTTAGGCGCAGGGTATAATTCACCCCTCCACTTT,CASSLGAGYNSPLHF,NA,NA,TRBJ1-6,TRBV11-2
TGCGCCAGCAGCTTTCGCGGGCAAGAGACCCAGTACTTC,CASSFRGQETQYF,NA,NA,TRBJ2-5,TRBV5-1
TGTGCCAGCAGCCCAACGACTAGGATCGGGCAAGAGACCCAGTACTTC,CASSPTTRIGQETQYF,NA,NA,TRBJ2-5,TRBV5-4
TGTGCCATCAGTGTAGCGGGGGGGCCCACAGATACGCAGTATTTT,CAISVAGGPTDTQYF,TRBD2,NA,TRBJ2-3,TRBV10-3
TGTGCCAGCAGACGCCCGGAGAACTATGGCTACACCTTC,CASRRPENYGYTF,NA,NA,TRBJ1-2,TRBV28
TGCAGCGTTGAAACCACTTACAATGAGCAGTTCTTC,CSVETTYNEQFF,NA,NA,TRBJ2-1,TRBV29-1
TGTGCCAGCAGTTACGGGGACAGGGTTGATGGTCAGCCCCAGCATTTT,CASSYGDRVDGQPQHF,TRBD1,NA,TRBJ1-5,TRBV6-6
TGTGCCAGCAGCGTAGCTAAGGAGGGGTTGCCCACTGAAGCTTTCTTT,CASSVAKEGLPTEAFF,NA,NA,TRBJ1-1,TRBV9
TGTGCCAGCAGCTTAGCGGGCAGGGACTATGGCTACACCTTC,CASSLAGRDYGYTF,NA,NA,TRBJ1-2,TRBV7-8
TGTGCCAGCTCACTTACGATTAGCGGGTACGAGCAGTACTTC,CASSLTISGYEQYF,TRBD2,NA,TRBJ2-7,TRBV18
TGTGCCAGCAGTTTATGGGCTAGCACAGATACGCAGTATTTT,CASSLWASTDTQYF,NA,NA,TRBJ2-3,TRBV28
TGTGCCAGCAGCTACGGGACACCGAACACTGAAGCTTTCTTT,CASSYGTPNTEAFF,NA,NA,TRBJ1-1,TRBV5-4
TGTGCCAGCAGTGACTCCCCGGGACAGGGGATCACTGAAGCTTTCTTT,CASSDSPGQGITEAFF,TRBD1,NA,TRBJ1-1,TRBV6-4
TGTGCCAGCAGCGGCTATAGGAGGGACAGGGCCTCTGGAAACACCATATATTTT,CASSGYRRDRASGNTIYF,TRBD1,NA,TRBJ1-3,TRBV9
TGTGCCATCGGCGGGACAGGGAGCTACGAGCAGTACTTC,CAIGGTGSYEQYF,TRBD1,NA,TRBJ2-7,TRBV6-1
TGTGCCAGCAGCGTCTCCGGGACAGGGTCTGAAAAACTGTTTTTT,CASSVSGTGSEKLFF,TRBD1,NA,TRBJ1-4,TRBV9
TGTGCCAGTAGTAGGCCGACAGGGATGAACACTGAAGCTTTCTTT,CASSRPTGMNTEAFF,TRBD1,NA,TRBJ1-1,TRBV19
TGTGCCAGTAGTATCGACAGGGCCTATAATTCACCCCTCCACTTT,CASSIDRAYNSPLHF,TRBD1,NA,TRBJ1-6,TRBV19
TGTGCCAGCAGCTTAGAATCGGGGGTTGCGGGAACCCACGAGCAGTACTTC,CASSLESGVAGTHEQYF,NA,NA,TRBJ2-7,TRBV11-3
TGTGCCAGCAGCTCAGTCACCGGGGAGCTGTTTTTT,CASSSVTGELFF,NA,NA,TRBJ2-2,TRBV6-5
TGTGCCAGCAGTTTTAGTGGAGGGAGTCAGCCCCAGCATTTT,CASSFSGGSQPQHF,NA,NA,TRBJ1-5,TRBV28
TGTGCCAGCAGCCGTGGGACAGGGGGACCCTATGGCTACACCTTC,CASSRGTGGPYGYTF,TRBD1,NA,TRBJ1-2,TRBV7-9
TGTGCCGGCGAGGACAGGGATGGCTATGGCTACACCTTC,CAGEDRDGYGYTF,TRBD1,NA,TRBJ1-2,TRBV28
TGCGCCAGCAGGTATAGCGACAGGGAAATTTCAGAGACCCAGTACTTC,CASRYSDREISETQYF,TRBD1,NA,TRBJ2-5,TRBV5-1
TGTGCCAGCAGTGAAGGAGGGTGGGGAGAAGAGACCCAGTACTTC,CASSEGGWGEETQYF,NA,NA,TRBJ2-5,TRBV6-1
TGTGCCAGCAGTTTATCGCGGGGAAATCAGCCCCAGCATTTT,CASSLSRGNQPQHF,NA,NA,TRBJ1-5,TRBV27
TGTGCCAGCAGCCCAGAAATGCGGGGGGCTGCTAGCACAGATACGCAGTATTTT,CASSPEMRGAASTDTQYF,TRBD2,once,TRBJ2-3,TRBV9
TGTGCCAGCAGCTTGGCTAGCGGGAGTCTAGATGAGCAGTTCTTC,CASSLASGSLDEQFF,TRBD2,NA,TRBJ2-1,TRBV5-4
TGTGCCACCAGCAGAGATCTCGGACTCGGCCCTCCCAGCACAGATACGCAGTATTTT,CATSRDLGLGPPSTDTQYF,NA,NA,TRBJ2-3,TRBV15
TGTGCCAGCAGCTTCGATACGGTGGGAAACACCATATATTTT,CASSFDTVGNTIYF,NA,NA,TRBJ1-3,TRBV7-9
TGTGCCAGCAGTGAGACAGGTTATGAGCAGTTCTTC,CASSETGYEQFF,NA,NA,TRBJ2-1,TRBV6-1